This entry lists 31 T cell receptor beta chains sequenced from one sample in a study of a mutant IDH1 vaccine in newly diagnosed glioma. Repertoires were generated with immunoSEQ multiplex PCR, while TCRdb's copy carries only in-frame clones and drops some. The data hold 25,000 to 35,000 clones, with 90% observed a single time. This sample's time point: week 11, during vaccination. Topical imiquimod accompanied each vaccine dose, which consisted of 300 ug of mutant IDH1 20-mer peptide. These receptors have no known antigen. The sequencing here drew on PBMCs, taken from a glioma patient whose treatment included an IDH1 peptide vaccine. The receptors come from a man younger than 35 with glioma.

The V gene is TRBV29-1, the J gene TRBJ2-7; TRBD2 might be the D (5 bases). Between the trimmed V and J ends, which lost 6 bases and 7 bases, there was a span of 16 bases. This CDR3 is built from 12 residues. CDR1 is SQVTM and CDR2 is ANQGSEA in the germline V gene. In DNA, the CDR3 is TGCAGCGTCGTTCCGTCAGGCGGGGAGCAGTACTTC. Translating it yields CSVVPSGGEQYF.

This clone was recorded once. The rearrangement uses TRBV7-2 and TRBJ2-2; no clear D. From germline, CDR1 is SGHTA and CDR2 FQGNSA. V lost 1 base and J lost 2, with 8 bases in between. This CDR3 is built from 15 residues. The CDR3 nucleotides are TGTGCCAGCAGCTTAGTACGTTCCAACACCGGGGAGCTGTTTTTT. Translated: CASSLVRSNTGELFF.

The DNA of the CDR3 is TGTGCCAGCAGCGTAGCACCGGGGGGTGCAGATACGCAGTATTTT. Amino acids: CASSVAPGGADTQYF. The J gene is TRBJ2-3, the V gene TRBV9; 7 bases fit TRBD2. CDR3 length equals 15 residues. V was pared by 0 bases and J by 4 bases, with 5 bases of the junction left unmatched. Germline V gene sequence: CDR1 SGDLS, CDR2 YYNGEE.

This chain links TRBV4-1 with TRBJ2-6; D might be TRBD1 or TRBD2, each matching 6 bases. The germline V gene encodes CDR1 MGHRA and CDR2 YSYEKL. V lost 1 base and J 0 bases, leaving 22 bases between the germline ends. CDR3 length: 21 residues. DNA for the CDR3: TGCGCCAGCAGCCAAGTGGGGGGAATACAGGGTCCCCTCTCTGGGGCCAACGTCCTGACTTTC. It yields the protein CASSQVGGIQGPLSGANVLTF.

The CDR3 sequence is CASSSIGDSNYGYTF. CDR3 in DNA: TGCGCCAGCAGCTCTATCGGGGATTCTAACTATGGCTACACCTTC. This chain links TRBV5-1 with TRBJ1-2; D unclear. The germline V and J ends were trimmed by 3 bases and 0 bases, with 12 bases remaining between them. This CDR3 comprises 15 residues. CDR1 SGHRS and CDR2 YFSETQ come from the germline V gene.

The chain combines TRBV4-2 with TRBJ2-1; D gene unclear. The germline gives CDR1 LGHNA, CDR2 YNFKEQ. The germline V and J ends were trimmed by 1 base and 7 bases, with 8 bases remaining between them. The length of the CDR3 is 13 residues. The CDR3 is CASSQVGENEQFF. CDR3 bases: TGTGCCAGCAGCCAAGTTGGGGAAAATGAGCAGTTCTTC.

The chain carries TRBV6-5 and TRBJ1-2, with D possibly matching TRBD1 (5 bases). V dropped 6 bases and J dropped 5 bases, with 16 bases sitting between them. Germline V gene data show CDR1 as MNHEY and CDR2 as SVGAGI. The CDR3 is 14 amino acids. The CDR3, as DNA: TGTGCCAGCAGCTCCTTTCAGGGAAGTTATGGCTACACCTTC. Protein product: CASSSFQGSYGYTF.

This clone was observed a handful of times. The V gene is TRBV5-1, the J gene TRBJ2-2, with TRBD1 matching 7 bases. J gave up 2 bases and V 0 bases, and 10 bases lay outside the gene matches. The CDR3 is 18 amino acids. Per the germline V gene, CDR1 is SGHRS and CDR2 is YFSETQ. The CDR3 here is CASSLVELGQPNTGELFF. In DNA, the CDR3 is TGCGCCAGCAGCTTGGTGGAATTGGGACAGCCTAACACCGGGGAGCTGTTTTTT. Complete variable domain (other parts from reference TRBV5-1 and TRBJ2-2): KAGVTQTPRYLIKTRGQQVTLSCSPISGHRSVSWYQQTPGQGLQFLFEYFSETQRNKGNFPGRFSGRQFSNSRSEMNVSTLELGDSALYLCASSLVELGQPNTGELFFGEGSRLTVL.

The V call is TRBV29-1, the J call TRBJ1-2, with D possibly TRBD1 on 5 matching bases. The CDR3 has 14 amino acids. CDR1 SQVTM and CDR2 ANQGSEA come from the germline V gene. CDR3 DNA: TGCACCGTAACCGGGACCGATGTGGGCTATGGCTACACCTTC. Its protein product is CTVTGTDVGYGYTF.

This chain uses TRBV5-4 with TRBJ1-4; D is perhaps TRBD1 (6 bases). The CDR3 runs 16 residues. V was shortened by 3 bases and J by 0 bases, with 12 bases between the two germline ends. Germline V gene data show CDR1 as SGHNT and CDR2 as YYREEE (reference sequence). The CDR3 nucleotides read TGTGCCAGCAGCTACGGGGGGGCCGCAACTAATGAAAAACTGTTTTTT. Protein sequence: CASSYGGAATNEKLFF.

The chain has TRBV11-2 and TRBJ2-7; 13 nucleotides align to TRBD2. Germline V gene sequence: CDR1 SGHAT, CDR2 FQNNGV. The CDR3 spans 16 residues. J gave up 1 base and V 4 bases, and 4 bases lay outside the gene matches. The CDR3 DNA sequence: TGTGCCAGCAGCTCCCCGACTAGCGGGAGGTCCTACGAGCAGTACTTC. Amino acids: CASSSPTSGRSYEQYF.

V and J are TRBV14 and TRBJ2-1, with 11 bases that match TRBD2. Trimming at V came to 0 bases and at J to 4 bases, leaving 5 bases not matched to a gene. The CDR3 loop spans 17 amino acids. The germline V gene has CDR1 SGHDN and CDR2 FVKESK. The CDR3 loop reads CASSQERTSGPYNEQFF. The CDR3 DNA reads TGTGCCAGCAGCCAAGAAAGGACTAGCGGGCCATACAATGAGCAGTTCTTC.

The CDR3 here is CASSLWLAGGGEQFF. The CDR3, as DNA: TGTGCCAGCAGCTTGTGGCTAGCGGGAGGGGGCGAGCAGTTCTTC. The chain combines TRBV5-4 with TRBJ2-1; 12 nucleotides line up with TRBD2. This CDR3 has 15 amino acids. J gave up 10 bases and V 1 base, and 6 bases lay outside the gene matches. Germline lookup yields CDR1 SGHNT and CDR2 YYREEE (reference sequence).

The count of this clone is one. This chain links TRBV4-2 with TRBJ2-5; D is uncertain. Trimming took 0 bases from V and 1 from J, leaving 9 bases between them. In germline, CDR1 is LGHNA, CDR2 YNFKEQ. The CDR3 totals 15 residues. The CDR3 loop is CASSQDMTGQETQYF. The CDR3 nucleotides are TGTGCCAGCAGCCAAGATATGACGGGCCAAGAGACCCAGTACTTC.

The V and J genes are TRBV6-4 and TRBJ2-3, with D tentatively TRBD2 (6 bases). The V end lost 5 bases, the J end lost 0 bases, and 12 bases lay between the germline ends. The CDR3 length is 15 residues. Germline V gene data show CDR1 as MRHNA and CDR2 as SNTAGT. CDR3 coding DNA: TGTGCCAGCAGTCCAACGCGGGGTAGCACAGATACGCAGTATTTT. It encodes CASSPTRGSTDTQYF.

Here the CDR3 reads CASSEGQLYGYTF. The CDR3 coding sequence is TGTGCCAGCAGCGAGGGACAGCTCTATGGCTACACCTTC. The chain employs TRBV7-9 and TRBJ1-2, with 7 positions matching TRBD1. Germline-derived CDR1 and CDR2 are SEHNR and FQNEAQ (reference sequence). Trimming cost V 5 bases and J 4 bases; bases outside gene matches: 4. This CDR3 region has 13 residues.

The V gene is TRBV9, the J gene TRBJ1-1; 8 bases line up with TRBD1. V trimming: 4 bases; J trimming: 0 bases; junction bases outside the gene matches: 5. The length of the CDR3 is 15 residues. CDR1 and CDR2 from the germline V gene are SGDLS and YYNGEE. CDR3 amino acids: CASSLTGQVNTEAFF. The CDR3 DNA sequence: TGTGCCAGCAGCCTAACGGGACAGGTGAACACTGAAGCTTTCTTT.

V is TRBV14 and J is TRBJ2-3; 8 bases are shared with TRBD2. In germline, CDR1 is SGHDN, CDR2 FVKESK. The junction had 7 bases not matched to a gene; V was cut back by 1 base and J by 4 bases. The CDR3 extends over 16 amino acids. The CDR3 region has the DNA TGTGCCAGCAGCCAAGTCCTAGGACTAGCCGCAGATACGCAGTATTTT. This gives the protein CASSQVLGLAADTQYF.

The chain combines TRBV6-5 with TRBJ2-3, with D perhaps matching TRBD1 (6 bases). The CDR3 sequence is 14 residues long. V lost 7 bases and J 2 bases, leaving 13 bases between the germline ends. Germline-derived CDR1 and CDR2 are MNHEY and SVGAGI. Here the CDR3 DNA reads TGTGCCAGCACCCCGGGGACAAACACAGATACGCAGTATTTT. This encodes CASTPGTNTDTQYF.

V usage is TRBV4-3 and J usage is TRBJ1-1, with D perhaps matching TRBD1 (5 bases). CDR1 is LGHNA, CDR2 YSLEER, per germline. Between the trimmed V and J ends, which lost 3 bases and 3 bases, there was a span of 11 bases. The length of the CDR3 is 14 residues. The CDR3 loop reads CASSQGWGDTEAFF. For the CDR3, the DNA is TGCGCCAGCAGCCAGGGGTGGGGGGACACTGAAGCTTTCTTT.

The gene calls are TRBV30 and TRBJ1-1, with D unresolved. CDR3 length: 13 amino acids. Trimming removed 1 base at V and 2 bases at J, with 8 bases between. Germline V CDR1 and CDR2: GTSNPN, SVGIG (reference sequence). In DNA, the CDR3 is TGTGCCTGGAGTGGTCTATCTAACACTGAAGCTTTCTTT. It specifies CAWSGLSNTEAFF.

This rearrangement joins TRBV5-1 to TRBJ2-3; D tentatively reads TRBD1 or TRBD2 (5 bases each). The V end lost 0 bases, the J end lost 3 bases, and 11 bases lay between the germline ends. Germline V gene data show CDR1 as SGHRS and CDR2 as YFSETQ. The CDR3 loop spans 15 amino acids. The CDR3 DNA sequence: TGCGCCAGCAGCTTGGGGTGGGGGAGTACAGATACGCAGTATTTT. As protein: CASSLGWGSTDTQYF.

J is TRBJ2-6 and V is TRBV18; D is possibly TRBD1 (5 bases). CDR3 length: 18 residues. Germline V gene data show CDR1 as KGHSH and CDR2 as LQKENI. The ends were cut back, 3 bases at V and 0 bases at J, with 15 bases in the middle. The CDR3 spells CASSPGQAFRSGANVLTF. CDR3 coding DNA: TGTGCCAGCTCACCGGGGCAGGCTTTTCGCTCTGGGGCCAACGTCCTGACTTTC.

This chain joins TRBV4-3 and TRBJ1-1, with D hard to call. The germline V gene encodes CDR1 LGHNA and CDR2 YSLEER. V lost 2 bases and J lost 1, with 11 bases in between. CDR3 length equals 15 residues. The CDR3 DNA is TGCGCCAGCAGCCAATATCCAGCAGAGAACACTGAAGCTTTCTTT. Encoded protein: CASSQYPAENTEAFF.

The J gene is TRBJ1-2, the V gene TRBV5-5; 8 positions match TRBD1. The CDR3 length is 14 residues. The trim removed 4 bases at V and 7 bases at J, leaving 9 bases unmatched. Germline-derived CDR1 and CDR2 are SGHKS and YYEKEE (reference sequence). In DNA form, the CDR3 reads TGTGCCAGCAGCACCGGACAGGGTACGGGTGGCTACACCTTC. Translation gives CASSTGQGTGGYTF. Complete variable domain (other parts from reference TRBV5-5 and TRBJ1-2): DAGVTQSPTHLIKTRGQQVTLRCSPISGHKSVSWYQQVLGQGPQFIFQYYEKEERGRGNFPDRFSARQFPNYSSELNVNALLLGDSALYLCASSTGQGTGGYTFGSGTRLTVV.

The DNA for the CDR3 is TGCAGCGTTGAGAAAACGGGAGGACCGGGGTCCTACAATGAGCAGTTCTTC. It yields the protein CSVEKTGGPGSYNEQFF. The gene calls are TRBV29-1 and TRBJ2-1, with 7 bases matching TRBD2. Germline loops: CDR1 SQVTM, CDR2 ANQGSEA. V lost 3 bases and J lost 1; bases outside the gene matches: 12. There are 17 residues in the CDR3.

This chain joins TRBV30 and TRBJ1-5; D perhaps matches TRBD1 (5 bases). Germline-derived CDR1 and CDR2 are GTSNPN and SVGIG (reference sequence). The CDR3 loop spans 13 amino acids. V shed 0 bases and J shed 5 bases, with 8 bases lying between them. The CDR3 here is CAWSVTGDQPQHF. For the CDR3, the DNA is TGTGCCTGGAGTGTTACGGGGGATCAGCCCCAGCATTTT.

The chain joins TRBV19 to TRBJ2-1; 9 nucleotides line up with TRBD1. V gave up 5 bases and J gave up 7 bases; unmatched junction bases: 6. Germline CDR1 reads LNHDA; CDR2 reads SQIVND (reference sequence). The CDR3 covers 14 residues. CDR3 in DNA: TGTGCCAGTAGTCTCTCGACAGGGGGGAATGAGCAGTTCTTC. Encoded protein: CASSLSTGGNEQFF.

Here the CDR3 DNA reads TGTGCCAGCAGTAAGGACAGGGGAAGCTACAATGAGCAGTTCTTC. It encodes CASSKDRGSYNEQFF. The chain combines TRBV6-5 with TRBJ2-1, with 9 nucleotides matching TRBD1. The J segment lost 3 bases and the V segment lost 5 bases, leaving 5 bases of the junction unmatched. The CDR3 consists of 15 residues. The germline V gene encodes CDR1 MNHEY and CDR2 SVGAGI.

This chain connects TRBV19 to TRBJ2-1, with D maybe TRBD2 (6 bases). Germline assignment: CDR1 LNHDA and CDR2 SQIVND (reference sequence). The CDR3 runs 14 residues. Trimming shortened V by 6 bases and J by 5 bases, and 14 bases separated the two germline ends. The CDR3 sequence is CASSPRREHNEQFF. Written as DNA, the CDR3 is TGTGCCAGTAGCCCTCGGCGGGAACACAATGAGCAGTTCTTC.

This chain uses TRBV19 with TRBJ2-1; D is perhaps TRBD2 (6 bases). The V and J ends lost 3 bases and 1 base respectively, with 13 bases between them. Germline V gene lookup returns CDR1 LNHDA and CDR2 SQIVND (reference sequence). This CDR3 region has 16 residues. DNA of the CDR3: TGTGCCAGTAGTATTAGTTTGCGGGGTTCCTACAATGAGCAGTTCTTC. Protein: CASSISLRGSYNEQFF.